In its sample, the clone carrying this TCR beta chain was seen many times. Cohort 3 donors were reported recovered after two negative PCRs, clearance, or symptom resolution. Germline trimming cut 0 bases from V and 4 bases from J; bases unmatched to any gene: 7. The CDR3 length is 16 residues. Germline V lookup: CDR1 LGHNA, CDR2 YNFKEQ. This table comes from immunoSEQ multiplex PCR, and its TCRdb copy is limited to in-frame clones, with some not included. Seen here are approximately 210,000 clones, around 82% observed once, and the top ten hold approximately 12%. The sample originates from a study of blood T cell repertoires in COVID-19.

The gene calls are TRBV4-2 and TRBJ2-5; 8 bases line up with TRBD2. The sequencing input was PBMCs or T cells enriched from blood (not recorded which). The TCR was taken from a man in his forties who had recovered from COVID-19. In DNA, the CDR3 is TGTGCCAGCAGCCAAGATCGGGCGGGGGGAAGAGAGACCCAGTACTTC. This translates into CASSQDRAGGRETQYF.